A single sample is the source of the 10 T cell receptor beta chains below, sequenced in a study of PD-L1 blockade in urothelial cancer. The sample's time point: pretreatment peripheral blood. Some clones are missing from TCRdb's copy, which holds only in-frame ones; the method was immunoSEQ multiplex PCR. The sample holds tens of thousands of clones; about four fifths are singletons and the top ten take 8.5% to 12%. Sequencing was performed on PBMCs, taken around atezolizumab (anti-PD-L1) treatment. Receptors originate from a man in his 70s with urothelial cancer.

V and J are TRBV6-1 and TRBJ2-5, with a weak D call TRBD2 (5 bases). The CDR3 is 15 amino acids. The V and J ends lost 7 bases and 7 bases respectively, with 22 bases between them. Germline V lookup: CDR1 MNHNS, CDR2 SASEGT. The CDR3 loop reads CASNPALGLGGTQYF. As DNA, the CDR3 is TGTGCCAGCAATCCCGCACTCGGACTCGGAGGGACCCAGTACTTC.

This clone was found a few times. The chain employs TRBV5-1 and TRBJ1-1; possibly TRBD1 for D (6 bases). Trimming left V 4 bases short and J 2 bases short, with 15 bases between. The CDR3 length is 15 residues. CDR1 SGHRS and CDR2 YFSETQ come from the germline V gene. CDR3 DNA: TGCGCCAGCAGCCAGGGTGGGGGCGCAAACACTGAAGCTTTCTTT. It specifies CASSQGGGANTEAFF.

V is TRBV28 and J is TRBJ2-2, with TRBD2 as a possible D gene (6 bases). V lost 6 bases, J lost 8 bases, and 16 bases lay in between. The CDR3 contains 14 residues. Per germline, CDR1 MDHEN and CDR2 SYDVKM. The CDR3 here is CASSSPAGPGELFF. The CDR3 DNA reads TGTGCCAGCAGCTCCCCAGCGGGCCCTGGGGAGCTGTTTTTT.

This chain connects TRBV27 to TRBJ2-5, with TRBD1 matching over 8 bases. The tail of the sequence fits TRBJ2-7 better, so the J call may be wrong. This CDR3 is built from 14 residues. The germline V gene encodes CDR1 MNHEY and CDR2 SMNVEV (reference sequence). The CDR3 protein is CASSLLDRAHEQYF. The CDR3 nucleotides are TGTGCCAGCAGTTTATTGGACAGGGCCCACGAGCAGTACTTC.

The rearrangement links TRBV19 to TRBJ2-2; D remains ambiguous. The CDR3 length is 12 residues. Trimming removed 6 bases from V and 2 bases from J, with 4 bases in between. Germline values: CDR1 LNHDA, CDR2 SQIVND (reference sequence). The chain's CDR3 is CASSYNTGELFF. The DNA of the CDR3 is TGTGCCAGTAGCTATAACACCGGGGAGCTGTTTTTT.

J is TRBJ1-5 and V is TRBV29-1; 10 bases align to TRBD1. V lost 5 bases to trimming and J lost 5 bases; unmatched junction nucleotides: 6. The germline V gene has CDR1 SQVTM and CDR2 ANQGSEA. The CDR3 loop spans 14 amino acids. The CDR3 sequence is CSVRPGTGDQPQHF. The CDR3 bases are TGCAGCGTTCGACCCGGGACAGGGGATCAGCCCCAGCATTTT.

This clone was observed once. The chain carries TRBV5-8 and TRBJ1-1; 7 nucleotides agree with TRBD1. The CDR3 runs 15 residues. Per germline, CDR1 SGHTS and CDR2 YDEGEE. The ends lost 0 bases at V and 0 bases at J; junction bases unmatched: 2. The CDR3 reads CASSLEGAVNTEAFF. The CDR3 DNA reads as TGTGCCAGCAGCTTGGAGGGGGCAGTGAACACTGAAGCTTTCTTT.

CDR3 bases: TGTGCCAGCAGCTTAGATCCGGCCTACGAGCAGTACTTC. It encodes CASSLDPAYEQYF. V and J are TRBV11-2 and TRBJ2-7; D call uncertain. The germline V gene has CDR1 SGHAT and CDR2 FQNNGV. The CDR3 is 13 amino acids. The ends were cut back, 0 bases at V and 2 bases at J, with 5 bases in the middle. Combining the CDR3 with reference TRBV11-2 and TRBJ2-7 gives the whole variable domain EAGVAQSPRYKIIEKRQSVAFWCNPISGHATLYWYQQILGQGPKLLIQFQNNGVVDDSQLPKDRFSAERLKGVDSTLKIQPAKLEDSAVYLCASSLDPAYEQYFGPGTRLTVT.

J is TRBJ2-7 and V is TRBV5-1, with a weak D call TRBD2 (5 bases). Germline assignment: CDR1 SGHRS and CDR2 YFSETQ. V gave up 4 bases and J gave up 6 bases, with 17 bases separating them. This CDR3 is 14 amino acids long. CDR3 nucleotides: TGCGCCAGCAGCCTCACGTTACTAGAAGGCGAGCAGTACTTC. This codes for CASSLTLLEGEQYF.

The genes are TRBV4-2 and TRBJ2-3, with 10 bases that match TRBD2. With V trimmed by 0 bases and J by 4 bases, 7 bases remained unmatched. This CDR3 comprises 17 residues. Germline assignment: CDR1 LGHNA and CDR2 YNFKEQ. CDR3 sequence (DNA): TGTGCCAGCAGCCAAGAAAATCCAGCGGGAGGGCCAGATACGCAGTATTTT. Translation: CASSQENPAGGPDTQYF.